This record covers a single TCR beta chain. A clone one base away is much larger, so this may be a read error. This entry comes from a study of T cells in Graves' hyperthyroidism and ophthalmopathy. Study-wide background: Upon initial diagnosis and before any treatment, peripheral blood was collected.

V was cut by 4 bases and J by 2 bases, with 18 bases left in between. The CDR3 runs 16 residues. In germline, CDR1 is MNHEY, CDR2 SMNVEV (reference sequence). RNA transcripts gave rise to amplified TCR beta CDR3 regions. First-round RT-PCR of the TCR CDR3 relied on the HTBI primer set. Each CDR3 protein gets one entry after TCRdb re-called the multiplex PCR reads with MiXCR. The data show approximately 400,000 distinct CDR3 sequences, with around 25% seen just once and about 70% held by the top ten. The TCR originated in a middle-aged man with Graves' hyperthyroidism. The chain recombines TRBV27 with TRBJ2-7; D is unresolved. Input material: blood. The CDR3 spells CASSSVLEQSTYEQYF. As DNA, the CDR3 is TGTGCCAGCAGTTCCGTACTGGAGCAGTCTACCTACGAGCAGTACTTC.